This passage covers 30 T cell receptor beta chains from one sample sequenced in a study of blood T cell repertoires in COVID-19. Profiling relied on immunoSEQ multiplex PCR, and the TCRdb table lists in-frame clones only, not all of them. The table has a few hundred thousand clones, 75% to 90% seen once; the top ten hold 1%. Sequenced sample: PBMCs or T cells enriched from blood (not recorded which). Source of these receptors: a man aged 18 to 30 who had recovered from COVID-19.

This rearrangement joins TRBV7-9 to TRBJ2-1; a possible D gene is TRBD1 (6 bases). V lost 3 bases and J 10 bases, leaving 10 bases between the germline ends. CDR3 length: 12 amino acids. CDR1 SEHNR and CDR2 FQNEAQ come from the germline V gene (reference sequence). In nucleotides, the CDR3 is TGTGCCAGCAGCTTGACAGGTTGGGAGCAGTTCTTC. Its translation: CASSLTGWEQFF. Together with reference TRBV7-9 and TRBJ2-1, the CDR3 gives the full variable domain: DTGVSQNPRHKITKRGQNVTFRCDPISEHNRLYWYRQTLGQGPEFLTYFQNEAQLEKSRLLSDRFSAERPKGSFSTLEIQRTEQGDSAMYLCASSLTGWEQFFGPGTRLTVL.

This chain joins TRBV11-2 and TRBJ1-5, with unresolved D. The CDR3 spans 14 residues. CDR1 and CDR2 from the germline V gene are SGHAT and FQNNGV. V was trimmed by 5 bases and J by 0 bases, leaving 8 bases between them. CDR3 nucleotide sequence: TGTGCCAGCAGCGCCAGTTATAGCAATCAGCCCCAGCATTTT. Translation gives CASSASYSNQPQHF.

This chain links TRBV5-1 with TRBJ1-5; perhaps TRBD1 as D (5 bases). Between the trimmed V and J ends, which lost 0 bases and 3 bases, there was a span of 10 bases. This CDR3 is built from 15 residues. Germline V gene lookup returns CDR1 SGHRS and CDR2 YFSETQ. The CDR3 nucleotides read TGCGCCAGCAGCTTGGCCGGAGGGGACAATCAGCCCCAGCATTTT. Its protein product is CASSLAGGDNQPQHF.

This sequence joins TRBV18 and TRBJ2-3, with 12 positions matching TRBD2. Germline V CDR1 and CDR2: KGHSH, LQKENI. V dropped 3 bases and J dropped 6; count of bases not matched to a gene: 7. The CDR3 loop spans 16 amino acids. CDR3 bases: TGTGCCAGCTCACCGTCCCTAGCGGGGGGGATCGATACGCAGTATTTT. It yields the protein CASSPSLAGGIDTQYF.

This clone was recorded once. The V call is TRBV18, the J call TRBJ2-7; 7 bases fit TRBD1. The germline V gene has CDR1 KGHSH and CDR2 LQKENI. The CDR3 has 13 residues. V gave up 3 bases and J gave up 6 bases; unmatched junction bases: 5. The CDR3 DNA reads as TGTGCCAGCTCACCGAGGGACAGATCCGAGCAGTACTTC. Its protein is CASSPRDRSEQYF.

V gene TRBV4-3 combines with J gene TRBJ1-6; 7 nucleotides match TRBD1. The V gene's germline CDR1 is LGHNA and CDR2 YSLEER. Germline trimming cut 11 bases from V and 10 bases from J; bases unmatched to any gene: 11. CDR3 length equals 13 residues. The CDR3 spells CASRQGGESPLHF. The CDR3, as DNA: TGCGCCTCTAGACAGGGTGGAGAGTCACCCCTCCACTTT.

V usage is TRBV9 and J usage is TRBJ2-7, with TRBD1 matching 8 bases. Germline lookup yields CDR1 SGDLS and CDR2 YYNGEE. The CDR3 is made up of 17 amino acids. V dropped 2 bases and J dropped 5; count of bases not matched to a gene: 15. The CDR3 loop reads CASSVSVGNRGKNEQYF. The DNA for the CDR3 is TGTGCCAGCAGCGTTAGCGTCGGGAACAGGGGGAAGAACGAGCAGTACTTC.

This clone was observed a single time. The chain recombines TRBV28 with TRBJ2-1; TRBD2 matches at 13 bases. Germline trimming cut 4 bases from V and 8 bases from J; bases unmatched to any gene: 8. Germline V gene lookup returns CDR1 MDHEN and CDR2 SYDVKM. This CDR3 is built from 16 residues. CDR3 residues: CASSSSGTSGIYEQFF. The CDR3 DNA is TGTGCCAGCAGTTCATCCGGGACTAGCGGGATCTATGAGCAGTTCTTC.

Here the CDR3 reads CASTATSEYTDTQYF. In DNA form, the CDR3 reads TGTGCCAGCACCGCGACTAGCGAGTACACAGATACGCAGTATTTT. The V call is TRBV28, the J call TRBJ2-3; 8 bases are shared with TRBD2. Germline CDR1 reads MDHEN; CDR2 reads SYDVKM. The CDR3 consists of 15 residues. V shed 7 bases, J shed 2 bases, and the junction held 8 bases outside the gene matches.

This clone was found a few times. The chain combines TRBV5-1 with TRBJ2-1; TRBD2 might be the D (6 bases). Germline assignment: CDR1 SGHRS and CDR2 YFSETQ. V was pared by 2 bases and J by 3 bases, with 12 bases between. This CDR3 comprises 15 residues. CDR3 region: CASSFRGGVYNEQFF. The CDR3 bases are TGCGCCAGCAGCTTTCGGGGCGGGGTCTACAATGAGCAGTTCTTC.

This sequence joins TRBV7-9 and TRBJ2-7, with a tentative D call TRBD2 (5 bases). Trimming pared 5 bases from V and 0 bases from J, leaving 11 bases between. There are 14 residues in the CDR3. Germline CDR1 reads SEHNR; CDR2 reads FQNEAQ (reference sequence). CDR3 protein: CASSQTGNSYEQYF. CDR3 sequence (DNA): TGTGCCAGCAGCCAAACCGGGAACTCCTACGAGCAGTACTTC.

The chain uses TRBV29-1 and TRBJ1-1, with TRBD1 as a possible D gene (5 bases). Germline loops: CDR1 SQVTM, CDR2 ANQGSEA. The CDR3 loop spans 15 amino acids. V was cut by 2 bases and J by 4 bases, with 17 bases left in between. CDR3 in amino acids: CSVELVREGSTEAFF. The CDR3 DNA reads as TGCAGCGTTGAATTAGTCAGGGAAGGAAGCACTGAAGCTTTCTTT.

A single count supports this clone. The rearrangement links TRBV5-1 to TRBJ2-6, with 7 bases identical to TRBD2. The CDR3 contains 15 residues. Germline V gene sequence: CDR1 SGHRS, CDR2 YFSETQ. Trimming removed 2 bases from V and 2 bases from J; junction bases left unmatched: 1. The CDR3 bases are TGCGCCAGCAGCTTTGGGGGGGCTGGGGCCAACGTCCTGACTTTC. Translation: CASSFGGAGANVLTF.

The genes are TRBV5-4 and TRBJ1-4; no reliable D call. From germline, CDR1 is SGHNT and CDR2 YYREEE (reference sequence). Trimming took off 5 bases at V and 1 base at J, with 6 bases between the two ends. The CDR3 contains 13 residues. This CDR3 reads CASRRETNEKLFF. CDR3 DNA: TGTGCCAGCAGACGGGAAACTAATGAAAAACTGTTTTTT.

A word on this clone: Additional DNA sequences in this sample encode the identical CDR3. This sequence joins TRBV9 and TRBJ2-3; TRBD1 matches at 8 bases. Germline CDR1 reads SGDLS; CDR2 reads YYNGEE. There are 15 residues in the CDR3. Trimming cost V 0 bases and J 3 bases; bases outside gene matches: 3. The CDR3, as DNA: TGTGCCAGCAGCGTAGCAGGGGGCGTAACAGATACGCAGTATTTT. Amino acid sequence: CASSVAGGVTDTQYF.

The V gene is TRBV7-3, the J gene TRBJ2-1; 8 bases fit TRBD2. Germline CDR1 SGHTA, CDR2 FQGTGA. Trimming at V came to 0 bases and at J to 8 bases, leaving 9 bases not matched to a gene. There are 16 residues in the CDR3. The CDR3 is CASSLTLRGRQDEQFF. CDR3 coding DNA: TGTGCCAGCAGCTTAACTCTCCGCGGGAGGCAGGATGAGCAGTTCTTC.

The chain recombines TRBV19 with TRBJ1-3, with D possibly TRBD1 on 6 matching bases. The CDR3 covers 13 residues. V was cut by 0 bases and J by 10 bases, with 10 bases left in between. Germline CDR1 and CDR2: LNHDA and SQIVND (reference sequence). Here the CDR3 reads CASSIDRRGTIYF. The CDR3 DNA follows: TGTGCCAGTAGTATAGATCGAAGGGGGACCATATATTTT.

The V and J genes are TRBV19 and TRBJ2-7; 14 positions agree with TRBD2. Per the germline V gene, CDR1 is LNHDA and CDR2 is SQIVND (reference sequence). The CDR3 totals 15 residues. V lost 4 bases, J lost 3 bases, and 2 bases stayed unmatched. CDR3 region: CASSTGTSGSYEQYF. Written as DNA, the CDR3 is TGTGCCAGTAGTACCGGGACTAGCGGGAGCTACGAGCAGTACTTC.

The V gene is TRBV4-1, the J gene TRBJ1-5; TRBD1 aligns across 10 bases. In germline, CDR1 is MGHRA, CDR2 YSYEKL. V was clipped by 1 base and J by 6 bases; unmatched bases: 6. The CDR3 consists of 16 residues. The CDR3 nucleotides read TGCGCCAGCAGCCAAGGGACAGGGGGGCGAAGTCAGCCCCAGCATTTT. It translates to CASSQGTGGRSQPQHF.

The chain is built from TRBV9 and TRBJ2-1, with 7 bases fitting TRBD2. Per germline, CDR1 SGDLS and CDR2 YYNGEE. The V gene end was trimmed by 3 bases and the J gene end by 2 bases; junction bases not matched to a gene: 8. CDR3 length: 16 amino acids. CDR3 nucleotide sequence: TGTGCCAGCAGCGAGGACGGGGGGACTACCTACAATGAGCAGTTCTTC. Amino acids: CASSEDGGTTYNEQFF.

The genes are TRBV5-4 and TRBJ1-2, with D perhaps matching TRBD1 (5 bases). The CDR3 spans 14 residues. Trimming removed 1 base at V and 4 bases at J, with 11 bases between. CDR1 and CDR2 (germline): SGHNT, YYREEE (reference sequence). Here the CDR3 reads CASSLSGMIYGYTF. CDR3 nucleotides: TGTGCCAGCAGCTTGTCAGGGATGATCTATGGCTACACCTTC.

The chain joins TRBV5-1 to TRBJ2-1; D perhaps matches TRBD2 (6 bases). Germline assignment: CDR1 SGHRS and CDR2 YFSETQ. This CDR3 is 14 amino acids long. V shed 0 bases and J shed 8 bases, with 12 bases lying between them. This chain's CDR3 is CASSLGLVPDEQFF. CDR3 bases: TGCGCCAGCAGCTTGGGACTAGTCCCGGATGAGCAGTTCTTC.

The rearrangement uses TRBV28 and TRBJ2-1; a possible D gene is TRBD1 (6 bases). This CDR3 is 17 amino acids long. V lost 4 bases to trimming and J lost 7 bases, with 23 bases between them. Germline CDR1 is MDHEN and CDR2 is SYDVKM. This chain's CDR3 is CASSSVWSPTGQNEQFF. The CDR3 DNA is TGTGCCAGCAGTTCCGTTTGGTCTCCGACAGGCCAAAATGAGCAGTTCTTC.

This chain uses TRBV10-2 with TRBJ2-7, with TRBD2 matching over 7 bases. With 0 bases clipped from V and 4 bases from J, the junction kept 6 bases outside the gene matches. This CDR3 has 15 amino acids. Per germline, CDR1 WSHSY and CDR2 SAAADI. The CDR3 spells CASSESAGAVYEQYF. The DNA of the CDR3 is TGCGCCAGCAGTGAGTCGGCGGGAGCGGTGTACGAGCAGTACTTC.

This chain uses TRBV7-3 with TRBJ2-1; 8 bases align to TRBD2. The V gene's germline CDR1 is SGHTA and CDR2 FQGTGA. The V gene end was trimmed by 5 bases and the J gene end by 0 bases; junction bases not matched to a gene: 3. The CDR3 is 15 amino acids. Here the CDR3 DNA reads TGTGCCAGCAGCCGTAGCGGGACCTCCTACAATGAGCAGTTCTTC. Protein product: CASSRSGTSYNEQFF.

V is TRBV6-2 or TRBV6-3 and J is TRBJ1-5; a weak D match, TRBD1 (6 bases). Germline V gene data show CDR1 as MNHEY and CDR2 as SVGEGT. The CDR3 runs to 15 residues. With 6 bases removed from V and 3 bases from J, the gap between germline ends came to 15 bases. The CDR3 spells CASSSRGAHNQPQHF. CDR3 nucleotide sequence: TGTGCCAGCAGCTCTCGGGGGGCCCACAATCAGCCCCAGCATTTT.

The V and J genes are TRBV6-2 or TRBV6-3 and TRBJ1-5, with D perhaps matching TRBD1 (5 bases). Between the trimmed V and J ends, which lost 6 bases and 7 bases, there was a span of 16 bases. Per the germline V gene, CDR1 is MNHEY and CDR2 is SVGEGT. CDR3 length equals 14 residues. This CDR3 reads CASSHRSGGQPQHF. The CDR3 DNA reads TGTGCCAGCAGCCACAGGTCCGGGGGGCAGCCCCAGCATTTT.

The chain links TRBV10-3 to TRBJ1-5, with unresolved D. The V end lost 0 bases, the J end lost 3 bases, and 9 bases lay between the germline ends. This CDR3 has 15 residues. In germline, CDR1 is ENHRY, CDR2 SYGVKD. The CDR3 is CAISESPGNNQPQHF. DNA for the CDR3: TGTGCCATCAGTGAGTCGCCAGGCAACAATCAGCCCCAGCATTTT.

The J gene is TRBJ1-4, the V gene TRBV28; D possibly corresponds to TRBD1 (5 bases). This CDR3 spans 17 amino acids. Germline assignment: CDR1 MDHEN and CDR2 SYDVKM. The V and J ends lost 5 bases and 8 bases respectively, with 24 bases between them. CDR3 in DNA: TGTGCCAGCAGTCTCACTCACCACAGGACTAAATGGGAAAAACTGTTTTTT. It yields the protein CASSLTHHRTKWEKLFF.

The chain employs TRBV6-5 and TRBJ1-2, with D unresolved. The CDR3 extends over 15 amino acids. V lost 6 bases, J lost 0 bases, and 14 bases lay in between. CDR1 is MNHEY and CDR2 is SVGAGI in the germline V gene. The CDR3 reads CASSPSGSTNYGYTF. The CDR3 DNA reads TGTGCCAGCAGCCCCTCGGGGTCGACTAACTATGGCTACACCTTC.